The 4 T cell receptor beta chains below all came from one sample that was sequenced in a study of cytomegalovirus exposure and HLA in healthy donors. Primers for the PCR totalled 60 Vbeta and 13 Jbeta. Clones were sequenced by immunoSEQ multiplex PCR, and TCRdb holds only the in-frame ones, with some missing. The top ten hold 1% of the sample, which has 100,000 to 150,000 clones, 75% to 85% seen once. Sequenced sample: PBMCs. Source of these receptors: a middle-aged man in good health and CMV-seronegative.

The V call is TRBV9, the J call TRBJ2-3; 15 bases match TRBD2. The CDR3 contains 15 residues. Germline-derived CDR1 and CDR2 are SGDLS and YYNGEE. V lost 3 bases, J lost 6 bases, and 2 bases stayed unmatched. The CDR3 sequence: CASSAGTSGRDTQYF. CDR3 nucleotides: TGTGCCAGCAGCGCCGGGACTAGCGGGAGGGATACGCAGTATTTT.

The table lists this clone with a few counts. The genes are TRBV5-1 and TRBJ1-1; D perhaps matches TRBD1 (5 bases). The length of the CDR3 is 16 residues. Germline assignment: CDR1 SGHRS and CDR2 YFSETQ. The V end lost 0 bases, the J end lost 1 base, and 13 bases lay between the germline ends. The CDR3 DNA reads TGCGCCAGCAGCTTGGGGGCCGGGACTCAGAACACTGAAGCTTTCTTT. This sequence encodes CASSLGAGTQNTEAFF.

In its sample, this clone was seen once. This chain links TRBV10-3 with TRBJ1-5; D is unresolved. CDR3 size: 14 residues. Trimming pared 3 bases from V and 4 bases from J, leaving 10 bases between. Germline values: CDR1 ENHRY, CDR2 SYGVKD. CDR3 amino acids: CAISDGVRNQPQHF. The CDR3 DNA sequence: TGTGCCATCAGTGACGGTGTACGGAATCAGCCCCAGCATTTT.

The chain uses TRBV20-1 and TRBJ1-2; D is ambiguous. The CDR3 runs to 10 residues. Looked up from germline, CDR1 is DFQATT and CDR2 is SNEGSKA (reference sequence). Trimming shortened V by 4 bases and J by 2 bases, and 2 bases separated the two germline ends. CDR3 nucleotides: TGCAGTGCTATAAACTATGGCTACACCTTC. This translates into CSAINYGYTF.